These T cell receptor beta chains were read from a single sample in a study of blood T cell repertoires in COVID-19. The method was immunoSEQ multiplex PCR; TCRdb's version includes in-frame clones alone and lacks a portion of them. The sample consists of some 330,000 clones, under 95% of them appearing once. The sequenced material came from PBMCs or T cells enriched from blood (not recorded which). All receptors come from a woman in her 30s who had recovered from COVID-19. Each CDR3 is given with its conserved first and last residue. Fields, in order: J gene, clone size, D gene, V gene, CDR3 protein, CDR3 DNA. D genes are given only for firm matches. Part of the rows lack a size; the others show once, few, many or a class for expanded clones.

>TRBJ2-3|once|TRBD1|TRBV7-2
CASSSAGGIDTQYF
TGTGCCAGCAGCTCGGCAGGGGGCATAGATACGCAGTATTTT
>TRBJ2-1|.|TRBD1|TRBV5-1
CASSSRDRGRAEQFF
TGCGCCAGCAGCAGCCGGGACAGGGGAAGAGCTGAGCAGTTCTTC
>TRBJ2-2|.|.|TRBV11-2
CASSLVGGNPPTGELFF
TGTGCCAGCAGCTTAGTTGGCGGAAACCCCCCCACCGGGGAGCTGTTTTTT
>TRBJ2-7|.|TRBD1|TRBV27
CASSPGTGIYEQYF
TGTGCCAGCAGTCCCGGGACAGGGATTTACGAGCAGTACTTC
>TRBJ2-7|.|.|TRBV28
CASSLYRSYEQYF
TGTGCCAGCAGTTTATACAGGTCCTACGAGCAGTACTTC
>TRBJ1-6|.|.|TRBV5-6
CASSLNRVQSPLHF
TGTGCCAGCAGCTTGAACAGGGTACAATCACCCCTCCACTTT
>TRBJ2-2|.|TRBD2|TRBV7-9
CASSLVSGRNTGELFF
TGTGCCAGCAGCTTAGTGAGCGGGAGGAACACCGGGGAGCTGTTTTTT
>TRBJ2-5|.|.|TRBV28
CASSPPGLGRETQYF
TGTGCCAGCAGTCCCCCGGGACTTGGACGAGAGACCCAGTACTTC
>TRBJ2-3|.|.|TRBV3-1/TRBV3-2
CASSPSGLPGNKYF
TGTGCCAGCAGCCCCTCGGGACTCCCTGGGAATAAGTATTTT
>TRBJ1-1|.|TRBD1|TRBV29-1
CSAGTGQNTEAFF
TGCAGCGCCGGGACAGGGCAGAACACTGAAGCTTTCTTT
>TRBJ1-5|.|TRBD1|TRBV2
CASSGDRGQDQPQHF
TGTGCCAGCAGTGGGGACAGGGGGCAAGACCAGCCCCAGCATTTT
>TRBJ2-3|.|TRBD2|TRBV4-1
CASSHPGTSGPSRRGTDTQYF
TGCGCCAGCAGCCATCCCGGGACTAGCGGTCCTTCCAGGCGCGGCACAGATACGCAGTATTTT
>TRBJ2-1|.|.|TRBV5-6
CASSPGYYNEQFF
TGTGCCAGCAGCCCAGGGTACTACAATGAGCAGTTCTTC
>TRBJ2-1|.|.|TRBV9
CASSERGYEQFF
TGTGCCAGCAGCGAAAGAGGTTATGAGCAGTTCTTC
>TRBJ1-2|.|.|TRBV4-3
CASSQDRYYGYTF
TGCGCCAGCAGCCAAGACAGGTACTATGGCTACACCTTC
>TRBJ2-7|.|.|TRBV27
CASSSSGEQYF
TGTGCCAGCAGTTCCTCGGGCGAGCAGTACTTC
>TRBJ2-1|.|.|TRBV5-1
CASSLRGDTYNEQFF
TGCGCCAGCAGCTTAAGAGGAGATACCTACAATGAGCAGTTCTTC
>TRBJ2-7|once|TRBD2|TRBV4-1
CASSQDGGGTYEQYF
TGCGCCAGCAGCCAAGATGGCGGGGGGACCTACGAGCAGTACTTC
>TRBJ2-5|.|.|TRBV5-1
CASSLVPGLQETQYF
TGCGCCAGCAGCTTGGTACCAGGACTCCAAGAGACCCAGTACTTC
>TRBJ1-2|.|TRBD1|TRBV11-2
CASTATGGDGGYTF
TGTGCCAGCACCGCGACAGGGGGCGATGGAGGCTACACCTTC
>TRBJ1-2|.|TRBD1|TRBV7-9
CASSGQGKKYGYTF
TGTGCCAGCAGTGGACAGGGGAAGAAATATGGCTACACCTTC
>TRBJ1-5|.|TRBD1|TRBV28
CASSLVRGLSNQPQHF
TGTGCCAGCAGTTTAGTCAGGGGGCTTAGCAATCAGCCCCAGCATTTT
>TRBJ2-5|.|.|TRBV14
CASSQEVREAGDPPGETQYF
TGTGCCAGCAGCCAAGAAGTCCGGGAGGCAGGGGACCCCCCGGGGGAGACCCAGTACTTC
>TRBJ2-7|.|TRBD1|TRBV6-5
CASIGQGGWEQYF
TGTGCCAGCATCGGACAGGGCGGTTGGGAGCAGTACTTC
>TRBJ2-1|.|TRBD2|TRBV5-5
CAILIAGGHNEQFF
TGTGCCATCCTTATAGCGGGGGGACACAATGAGCAGTTCTTC
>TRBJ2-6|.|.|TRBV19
CATHFSGANVLTF
TGTGCCACCCACTTCTCTGGGGCCAACGTCCTGACTTTC
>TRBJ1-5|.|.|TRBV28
CASSFVSQPQHF
TGTGCCAGCAGTTTTGTATCTCAGCCCCAGCATTTT
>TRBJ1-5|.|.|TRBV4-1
CASSQGPPWGGDQPQHF
TGCGCCAGCAGCCAAGGGCCCCCTTGGGGCGGTGATCAGCCCCAGCATTTT
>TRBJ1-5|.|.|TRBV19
CASSWDWPPQPQHF
TGTGCCAGTAGTTGGGACTGGCCCCCCCAGCCCCAGCATTTT
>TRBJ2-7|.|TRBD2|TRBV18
CASSTTSGVVSEQYF
TGTGCCAGCTCAACTACTAGCGGGGTGGTGAGCGAGCAGTACTTC
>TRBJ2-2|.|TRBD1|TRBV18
CASSPPLGDRGDTGELFF
TGTGCCAGCTCACCACCCCTAGGGGACAGGGGAGACACCGGGGAGCTGTTTTTT
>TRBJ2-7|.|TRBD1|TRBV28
CASSPQGASSYEQYF
TGTGCCAGCAGTCCACAGGGGGCGAGCTCCTACGAGCAGTACTTC
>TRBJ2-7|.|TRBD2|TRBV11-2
CASSLLADGYEQYF
TGTGCCAGCAGCTTACTAGCGGACGGCTACGAGCAGTACTTC
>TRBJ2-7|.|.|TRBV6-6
CASHREVNYEQYF
TGTGCCAGTCATAGAGAAGTCAACTACGAGCAGTACTTC
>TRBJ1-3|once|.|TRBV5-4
CASSSSWSSGNTIYF
TGTGCCAGCAGCTCCTCATGGAGCTCTGGAAACACCATATATTTT
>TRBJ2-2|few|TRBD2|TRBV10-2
CASSESLAGGPMNTGELFF
TGCGCCAGCAGTGAGTCACTAGCGGGAGGACCAATGAACACCGGGGAGCTGTTTTTT
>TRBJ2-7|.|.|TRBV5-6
CASSFGGLSSYEQYF
TGTGCCAGCAGCTTTGGCGGCTTGAGCTCCTACGAGCAGTACTTC
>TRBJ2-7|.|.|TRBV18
CATREQGGGEQYF
TGTGCCACCCGGGAGCAGGGTGGAGGCGAGCAGTACTTC
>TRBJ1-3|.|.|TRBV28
CASTTSGDGSGNTIYF
TGTGCCAGCACCACTAGCGGGGACGGCTCTGGAAACACCATATATTTT
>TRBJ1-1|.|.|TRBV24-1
CATSDEGNTEAFF
TGTGCCACCAGTGATGAGGGGAACACTGAAGCTTTCTTT
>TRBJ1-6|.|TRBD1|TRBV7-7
CASRRQGFPNSALHF
TGTGCTAGCAGGCGACAGGGCTTTCCTAATTCAGCCCTCCACTTT
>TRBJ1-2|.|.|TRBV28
CGAGYSNGYTF
TGTGGGGCTGGATATTCTAATGGCTACACCTTC
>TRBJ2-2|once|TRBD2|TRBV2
CASTASGGANTGELFF
TGTGCCAGCACGGCTAGCGGGGGGGCGAACACCGGGGAGCTGTTTTTT
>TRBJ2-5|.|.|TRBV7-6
CASSLPTGTGETQYF
TGTGCCAGCAGCTTACCCACAGGGACGGGAGAGACCCAGTACTTC
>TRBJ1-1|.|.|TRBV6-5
CASWDTKYGNTEAFF
TGTGCCAGCTGGGACACCAAATATGGGAACACTGAAGCTTTCTTT
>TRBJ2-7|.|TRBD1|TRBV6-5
CASTRDSVSSYEQYF
TGTGCCAGCACACGGGACAGCGTGAGCTCCTACGAGCAGTACTTC
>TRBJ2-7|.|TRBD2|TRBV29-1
CSVSNPGLAREQYF
TGCAGCGTTTCTAATCCAGGACTAGCGAGGGAGCAGTACTTC
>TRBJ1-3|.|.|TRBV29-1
CSAVSGRSSGNTIYF
TGCAGCGCCGTATCGGGGAGGTCCTCTGGAAACACCATATATTTT
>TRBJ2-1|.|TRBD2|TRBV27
CASSSTSGSYNEQFF
TGTGCCAGCAGTTCTACTAGCGGCTCCTACAATGAGCAGTTCTTC
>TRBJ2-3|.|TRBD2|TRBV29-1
CSATGTSDTQYF
TGCAGCGCCACCGGGACTAGCGATACGCAGTATTTT
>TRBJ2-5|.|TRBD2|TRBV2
CASSESSSGGVTQETQYF
TGTGCCAGCAGTGAAAGTTCTAGCGGGGGGGTAACCCAAGAGACCCAGTACTTC
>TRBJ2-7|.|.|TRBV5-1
CASSLEGGPYEQYF
TGCGCCAGCAGCTTGGAGGGGGGGCCTTACGAGCAGTACTTC
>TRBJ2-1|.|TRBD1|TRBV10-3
CAISLQGTYNEQFF
TGTGCCATCAGTCTACAGGGGACCTACAATGAGCAGTTCTTC
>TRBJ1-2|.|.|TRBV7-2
CASSLAHTSLQGGYTF
TGTGCCAGCAGCTTAGCGCATACGTCCTTACAGGGTGGCTACACCTTC
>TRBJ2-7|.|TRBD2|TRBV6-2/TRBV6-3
CASSPAASGFYEQYF
TGTGCCAGCAGTCCGGCGGCTAGCGGATTCTACGAGCAGTACTTC
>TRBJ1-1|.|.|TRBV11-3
CASSPAGRVNEAFF
TGTGCCAGCAGCCCCGCTGGCAGGGTAAATGAAGCTTTCTTT
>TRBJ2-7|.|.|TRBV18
CASSPPQPRQGGQYF
TGTGCCAGCTCACCACCGCAACCCCGCCAAGGAGGGCAGTACTTC
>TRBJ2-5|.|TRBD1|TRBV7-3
CASSRGQGGETQYF
TGTGCCAGCAGCAGGGGACAGGGAGGGGAGACCCAGTACTTC